Listed here are 29 T cell receptor beta chains from one sample, sequenced in a study of PD-1 blockade in classical Hodgkin lymphoma. Sequenced by immunoSEQ multiplex PCR; TCRdb stores in-frame clones only, minus some. The repertoire holds roughly 60,000 clones, with 85% to 95% as singletons. As for time point: cycle 4 day 1 (C4D1), after five to seven weeks of nivolumab. The patients all showed relapse after autologous stem cell transplantation, while their brentuximab vedotin exposure varied. Sequencing used peripheral blood mononuclear cells (PBMCs), obtained before the fourth cycle of nivolumab. Every receptor here comes from a human donor with classical Hodgkin lymphoma.

The count of this clone is one. This sequence joins TRBV11-2 and TRBJ2-1; a possible D gene is TRBD2 (6 bases). The germline V gene has CDR1 SGHAT and CDR2 FQNNGV. The CDR3 is 15 residues long. V lost 3 bases, J lost 5 bases, and 14 bases lay in between. This chain's CDR3 is CASSFGTSYHNEQFF. CDR3 coding DNA: TGTGCCAGCAGCTTTGGAACTAGCTACCACAATGAGCAGTTCTTC.

Remarks on this clone: At one boundary the junction diverges from the germline segment, which might be a read error. This sequence joins TRBV7-9 and TRBJ1-5; D is perhaps TRBD1 (5 bases). This CDR3 is 12 amino acids long. Germline assignment: CDR1 SEHNR and CDR2 FQNEAQ (reference sequence). The CDR3 is CASSLGEQPQHF. CDR3 in DNA: TGTGCCAGCAGTTTAGGGGAACAGCCCCAGCATTTT.

The rearrangement links TRBV10-2 to TRBJ1-1; D not certain. This CDR3 has 12 residues. With 4 bases removed from V and 7 bases from J, the gap between germline ends came to 10 bases. Germline CDR1 is WSHSY and CDR2 is SAAADI. The CDR3: CASSAQEGEAFF. CDR3 coding DNA: TGCGCCAGCAGTGCGCAGGAGGGTGAAGCTTTCTTT.

The chain carries TRBV9 and TRBJ2-4; D perhaps matches TRBD2 (6 bases). Germline V lookup: CDR1 SGDLS, CDR2 YYNGEE. The CDR3 loop spans 17 amino acids. The germline V and J ends were trimmed by 3 bases and 5 bases, with 21 bases remaining between them. Written as DNA, the CDR3 is TGTGCCAGCAGCGCCCCCTTCGGGAGTGTGGGGGAAAACATTCAGTACTTC. Encoded protein: CASSAPFGSVGENIQYF.

This clone was counted a single time. The CDR3 DNA reads TGTGCCAGCAGTACCCCGTTGAACACTGAAGCTTTCTTT. Translated: CASSTPLNTEAFF. The chain recombines TRBV27 with TRBJ1-1; D not resolved. Germline CDR1 and CDR2: MNHEY and SMNVEV (reference sequence). This CDR3 is 13 amino acids long. Between the trimmed V and J ends, which lost 5 bases and 0 bases, there was a span of 7 bases.

The chain uses TRBV15 and TRBJ2-5; D may be TRBD2 (6 bases). V was clipped by 0 bases and J by 5 bases, with 13 bases between them. The CDR3 is made up of 15 amino acids. The germline V gene has CDR1 LNHNV and CDR2 YYDKDF (reference sequence). CDR3 in amino acids: CATSREGTRVETQYF. The DNA for the CDR3 is TGTGCCACCAGCAGAGAGGGGACTCGCGTGGAGACCCAGTACTTC.

This chain joins TRBV2 and TRBJ2-7; TRBD2 agrees at 9 bases. CDR1 is SNHLY, CDR2 FYNNEI, per germline. CDR3 length: 14 residues. With 4 bases clipped from V and 6 bases from J, the junction kept 7 bases outside the gene matches. CDR3 sequence: CASSGSSGTREQYF. CDR3 DNA sequence: TGTGCCAGCAGTGGGTCTAGCGGGACCCGCGAGCAGTACTTC.

The genes are TRBV5-1 and TRBJ2-1; D is ambiguous. Trimming removed 3 bases from V and 5 bases from J, with 15 bases in between. The CDR3 contains 15 residues. Germline CDR1 reads SGHRS; CDR2 reads YFSETQ. CDR3 nucleotide sequence: TGCGCCAGCAGCTGGCTGCAAGTGCCCGACAATGAGCAGTTCTTC. Amino acids: CASSWLQVPDNEQFF. Supplemented by reference TRBV5-1 and TRBJ2-1, the full variable domain reads KAGVTQTPRYLIKTRGQQVTLSCSPISGHRSVSWYQQTPGQGLQFLFEYFSETQRNKGNFPGRFSGRQFSNSRSEMNVSTLELGDSALYLCASSWLQVPDNEQFFGPGTRLTVL.

Here the CDR3 reads CASSPRGGAYAEAFF. The CDR3 bases are TGTGCCAGCAGCCCCCGGGGGGGAGCATACGCTGAAGCTTTCTTT. The gene calls are TRBV5-4 and TRBJ1-1; perhaps TRBD1 as D (5 bases). V lost 4 bases, J lost 6 bases, and 19 bases lay in between. The length of the CDR3 is 15 residues. Germline V lookup: CDR1 SGHNT, CDR2 YYREEE (reference sequence).

This clone is a singleton in its sample. The rearrangement joins TRBV5-4 to TRBJ2-1, with 9 bases identical to TRBD2. Germline V lookup: CDR1 SGHNT, CDR2 YYREEE (reference sequence). J was trimmed by 9 bases and V by 0 bases; bases with no gene match: 7. This CDR3 spans 15 amino acids. In DNA form, the CDR3 reads TGTGCCAGCAGCTTGGGTAGCGGGAGAGACGTTGAGCAGTTCTTC. This sequence encodes CASSLGSGRDVEQFF.

V usage is TRBV7-8 and J usage is TRBJ2-5; D may correspond to TRBD1 or TRBD2 (5 bases each). The CDR3 has 14 amino acids. The V end lost 5 bases, the J end lost 5 bases, and 15 bases lay between the germline ends. Per germline, CDR1 SGHVS and CDR2 FQNEAQ. The chain's CDR3 is CASSPLRGRETQYF. The CDR3, as DNA: TGTGCCAGCAGCCCCCTCCGGGGCAGGGAGACCCAGTACTTC. Based on the CDR3 plus reference TRBV7-8 and TRBJ2-5, the full variable domain is GAGVSQSPRYKVAKRGQDVALRCDPISGHVSLFWYQQALGQGPEFLTYFQNEAQLDKSGLPSDRFFAERPEGSVSTLKIQRTQQEDSAVYLCASSPLRGRETQYFGPGTRLLVL.

This chain links TRBV11-2 with TRBJ1-5; no firm D call. This CDR3 contains 12 residues. The germline CDR1 and CDR2 sequences are SGHAT and FQNNGV. Deletions cut 1 base from V and 4 bases from J, with 2 bases between. The CDR3 DNA sequence: TGTGCCAGCAGCTTAGGGAATCAGCCCCAGCATTTT. This encodes CASSLGNQPQHF.

The chain is built from TRBV2 and TRBJ1-1, with a weak D call TRBD1 (6 bases). Germline CDR1 SNHLY, CDR2 FYNNEI. The CDR3 extends over 14 amino acids. V lost 4 bases to trimming and J lost 1 base, with 10 bases between them. In DNA form, the CDR3 reads TGTGCCAGCAGTGCCGCGGGACAGAACACTGAAGCTTTCTTT. Protein: CASSAAGQNTEAFF.

This chain links TRBV6-6 with TRBJ2-3; no clear D gene. The germline V gene has CDR1 MNHNY and CDR2 SVGAGI (reference sequence). Deletions cut 4 bases from V and 2 bases from J, with 10 bases between. The CDR3 runs 14 residues. The CDR3 coding sequence is TGTGCCAGCAGTTTCCAGACATTCACAGATACGCAGTATTTT. Protein product: CASSFQTFTDTQYF.

A single count supports this clone. The chain joins TRBV10-3 to TRBJ1-3; 9 bases agree with TRBD1. The CDR3 totals 18 residues. Germline trimming cut 10 bases from V and 8 bases from J; bases unmatched to any gene: 24. Per germline, CDR1 ENHRY and CDR2 SYGVKD. In DNA, the CDR3 is TGTGCCAGTAGCCGGCCGCCGGGACAGGGTCGGGGAAGGGACACCATATATTTT. Amino acid sequence: CASSRPPGQGRGRDTIYF.

The chain has TRBV27 and TRBJ2-1; no clear D gene. From germline, CDR1 is MNHEY and CDR2 SMNVEV (reference sequence). The CDR3 is 15 amino acids. V was clipped by 2 bases and J by 6 bases, with 14 bases between them. CDR3 nucleotide sequence: TGTGCCAGCAGTTTAGGGGTGGTTGGAATCAATGAGCAGTTCTTC. Translating it yields CASSLGVVGINEQFF.

The chain has TRBV10-3 and TRBJ2-1, with 7 bases fitting TRBD2. There are 17 residues in the CDR3. After removal of 2 bases from V and 0 bases from J, the junction contained 7 bases not matched to a gene. CDR1 and CDR2 from the germline V gene are ENHRY and SYGVKD. CDR3 loop: CAISEPPGTTSYNEQFF. The CDR3, as DNA: TGTGCCATCAGTGAGCCTCCGGGGACTACCTCCTACAATGAGCAGTTCTTC.

This chain links TRBV19 with TRBJ2-1, with D perhaps matching TRBD2 (5 bases). This CDR3 contains 15 residues. V was trimmed by 6 bases and J by 2 bases, leaving 14 bases between them. CDR1 is LNHDA and CDR2 is SQIVND in the germline V gene (reference sequence). Here the CDR3 reads CASSRGLPPYNEQFF. In DNA, the CDR3 is TGTGCCAGTAGCCGAGGACTCCCTCCCTACAATGAGCAGTTCTTC.

This clone was picked up a small number of times. The chain combines TRBV28 with TRBJ2-1; 8 nucleotides match TRBD2. The J segment lost 5 bases and the V segment lost 6 bases, leaving 9 bases of the junction unmatched. This CDR3 contains 15 residues. Looked up from germline, CDR1 is MDHEN and CDR2 is SYDVKM. In DNA form, the CDR3 reads TGTGCCAGCAGCCCGGGACTAGGGGTAGACAATGAGCAGTTCTTC. This translates into CASSPGLGVDNEQFF.

This clone was counted a few times. The chain is built from TRBV5-1 and TRBJ2-1; 8 bases agree with TRBD2. This CDR3 region has 16 residues. Per germline, CDR1 SGHRS and CDR2 YFSETQ. V lost 4 bases and J lost 6; bases outside the gene matches: 12. The CDR3 coding sequence is TGCGCCAGCAGCCTGGGGGTGGGACTAGACACCAATGAGCAGTTCTTC. Protein sequence: CASSLGVGLDTNEQFF.

The chain recombines TRBV2 with TRBJ2-5; 9 positions match TRBD1. Germline V gene data show CDR1 as SNHLY and CDR2 as FYNNEI. The CDR3 sequence is 15 residues long. Trimming cost V 3 bases and J 5 bases; bases outside gene matches: 7. In DNA, the CDR3 is TGTGCCAGCAGTGAGGGACAGGGCCGGGTGGAGACCCAGTACTTC. It encodes CASSEGQGRVETQYF.

The V and J genes are TRBV7-8 and TRBJ2-7, with D maybe TRBD1 (5 bases). Looked up from germline, CDR1 is SGHVS and CDR2 is FQNEAQ. Trimming cost V 1 base and J 0 bases, with 19 bases left between them. The CDR3 loop spans 18 amino acids. The CDR3 loop is CASSLEATKDTFSYEQYF. The CDR3 coding sequence is TGTGCCAGCAGCTTAGAAGCAACAAAGGACACGTTCTCCTACGAGCAGTACTTC. Combining the CDR3 with reference TRBV7-8 and TRBJ2-7 gives the whole variable domain GAGVSQSPRYKVAKRGQDVALRCDPISGHVSLFWYQQALGQGPEFLTYFQNEAQLDKSGLPSDRFFAERPEGSVSTLKIQRTQQEDSAVYLCASSLEATKDTFSYEQYFGPGTRLTVT.

The chain uses TRBV6-1 and TRBJ1-5; weak D call: TRBD1 (6 bases). Germline V gives CDR1 MNHNS, CDR2 SASEGT. V lost 4 bases and J 3 bases, leaving 16 bases between the germline ends. The CDR3 runs 16 residues. CDR3 bases: TGTGCCAGCAGTGGAGAAATGGGGACACACAATCAGCCCCAGCATTTT. It translates to CASSGEMGTHNQPQHF.

The genes are TRBV7-2 and TRBJ2-3; D gene ambiguous. This CDR3 has 16 residues. The germline CDR1 and CDR2 sequences are SGHTA and FQGNSA. Trimming took off 1 base at V and 2 bases at J, with 13 bases between the two ends. The CDR3 here is CASSLVWREPTDTQYF. The DNA of the CDR3 is TGTGCCAGCAGCTTAGTTTGGAGAGAACCCACAGATACGCAGTATTTT.

The rearrangement links TRBV5-6 to TRBJ1-2; no firm D call. The V end was cut by 2 bases, the J end by 4 bases, with 18 bases between. The germline CDR1 and CDR2 sequences are SGHDT and YYEEEE. This CDR3 contains 16 residues. CDR3 sequence: CASSFADGLILYGYTF. Written as DNA, the CDR3 is TGTGCCAGCAGCTTTGCTGACGGACTTATACTCTATGGCTACACCTTC.

The genes are TRBV7-3 and TRBJ2-3; TRBD1 is a possible D gene (6 bases). Per the germline V gene, CDR1 is SGHTA and CDR2 is FQGTGA. Trimming removed 5 bases at V and 3 bases at J, with 12 bases between. This CDR3 region has 14 residues. Here the CDR3 reads CASSQGFSTDTQYF. Written as DNA, the CDR3 is TGTGCCAGCAGCCAGGGGTTTTCGACAGATACGCAGTATTTT. The entire variable domain, with the rest obtained from reference TRBV7-3 and TRBJ2-3, is as follows: GAGVSQTPSNKVTEKGKYVELRCDPISGHTALYWYRQSLGQGPEFLIYFQGTGAADDSGLPNDRFFAVRPEGSVSTLKIQRTERGDSAVYLCASSQGFSTDTQYFGPGTRLTVL.

The chain uses TRBV28 and TRBJ2-7; D may be TRBD1 (6 bases). In germline, CDR1 is MDHEN, CDR2 SYDVKM. V was cut by 6 bases and J by 3 bases, with 15 bases left in between. CDR3 length: 14 residues. The CDR3 DNA reads as TGTGCCAGCAGGGAAGGCGGCAGGGGCTACGAGCAGTACTTC. Residues: CASREGGRGYEQYF.

This sequence joins TRBV7-6 and TRBJ1-1, with 11 bases identical to TRBD1. Looked up from germline, CDR1 is SGHVS and CDR2 is FNYEAQ. V lost 3 bases and J lost 5; bases outside the gene matches: 5. The CDR3 runs 15 residues. Here the CDR3 reads CASSLGQGGRTEAFF. The CDR3 nucleotides are TGTGCCAGCAGCTTGGGACAGGGGGGCAGGACTGAAGCTTTCTTT.

This clone has a single count. The chain is built from TRBV5-1 and TRBJ2-5; 9 bases map to TRBD1. There are 14 residues in the CDR3. Germline loops: CDR1 SGHRS, CDR2 YFSETQ. V dropped 4 bases and J dropped 3; count of bases not matched to a gene: 4. CDR3 sequence reads: CASSVGTGKETQYF. The CDR3 bases are TGCGCCAGCAGCGTAGGGACAGGGAAAGAGACCCAGTACTTC.